The 23 T cell receptor beta chains below all came from one sample that was sequenced in a study of identical twins. TCRdb analysed the 5' RACE reads with MiXCR anew, one entry per CDR3 protein. The sample has 450,000 or so distinct CDR3 sequences; approximately 15% are singletons. These same records also appear under a second study, on yellow fever vaccine responses in identical twins.

Sequenced sample: CD4+ T cells sorted from blood. The receptor source for this set is a woman between 18 and 29 years old in good health.

The chain combines TRBV14 with TRBJ2-7; TRBD2 matches 11 bases. The CDR3 has 15 amino acids. Trimming at V came to 2 bases and at J to 7 bases, leaving 7 bases not matched to a gene. Germline-derived CDR1 and CDR2 are SGHDN and FVKESK. CDR3 sequence (DNA): TGTGCCAGCAGCCAACAACTAGCGGGAGAATCGGAGCAGTACTTC. Translation gives CASSQQLAGESEQYF. The complete variable domain, with remaining parts taken from reference TRBV14 and TRBJ2-7, reads EAGVTQFPSHSVIEKGQTVTLRCDPISGHDNLYWYRRVMGKEIKFLLHFVKESKQDESGMPNNRFLAERTGGTYSTLKVQPAELEDSGVYFCASSQQLAGESEQYFGPGTRLTVT.

The V gene is TRBV7-9, the J gene TRBJ2-5, with TRBD2 matching 14 bases. This CDR3 is built from 17 residues. J gave up 1 base and V 2 bases, and 3 bases lay outside the gene matches. Germline V gene lookup returns CDR1 SEHNR and CDR2 FQNEAQ (reference sequence). The CDR3 loop is CASSLLGLAGAQETQYF. Here the CDR3 DNA reads TGTGCCAGCAGCTTATTGGGACTAGCGGGGGCCCAAGAGACCCAGTACTTC.

This clonotype has more than one count but fewer than ten. The gene calls are TRBV27 and TRBJ2-1; 9 positions agree with TRBD1. This CDR3 is built from 16 residues. Germline trimming cut 3 bases from V and 7 bases from J; bases unmatched to any gene: 10. Germline loops: CDR1 MNHEY, CDR2 SMNVEV (reference sequence). The CDR3 DNA follows: TGTGCCAGCAGTTTGAAGGCACAGGGGGCGCGAAATGAGCAGTTCTTC. Its protein product is CASSLKAQGARNEQFF.

The chain couples TRBV27 to TRBJ1-6; D remains ambiguous. The CDR3 has 14 residues. From germline, CDR1 is MNHEY and CDR2 SMNVEV (reference sequence). V lost 3 bases and J lost 8, with 11 bases in between. The CDR3, as DNA: TGTGCCAGCAGTTTCAACGGACGTGATTCACCCCTCCACTTT. It encodes CASSFNGRDSPLHF.

The J gene is TRBJ2-2, the V gene TRBV3-1; 13 bases are a match to TRBD2. From germline, CDR1 is LGHDT and CDR2 YNNKEL (reference sequence). This CDR3 spans 16 amino acids. With 1 base clipped from V and 4 bases from J, the junction kept 0 bases outside the gene matches. The CDR3, as DNA: TGTGCCAGCAGCCAAGGGACTAGCGGGAGCACCGGGGAGCTGTTTTTT. Protein product: CASSQGTSGSTGELFF.

This clonotype was counted a few times. V is TRBV12-3 or TRBV12-4 and J is TRBJ2-2; D tentatively fits TRBD1 or TRBD2 (5 bases each). Deletions cut 10 bases from V and 5 bases from J, with 20 bases between. This CDR3 is 15 amino acids long. This chain's CDR3 is CATSWGNLRTGELFF. The CDR3 DNA is TGTGCCACCTCTTGGGGGAACTTAAGGACCGGGGAGCTGTTTTTT.

The chain recombines TRBV6-1 with TRBJ2-1; tentatively, D is TRBD2 (5 bases). The germline V gene has CDR1 MNHNS and CDR2 SASEGT. Trimming pared 4 bases from V and 8 bases from J, leaving 9 bases between. There are 12 residues in the CDR3. The chain's CDR3 is CASSAIAYEQFF. The CDR3 DNA reads as TGTGCCAGCAGTGCCATAGCGTATGAGCAGTTCTTC.

This clonotype was counted only a few times. The chain links TRBV20-1 to TRBJ2-7, with D possibly matching TRBD2 (6 bases). CDR1 is DFQATT and CDR2 is SNEGSKA in the germline V gene (reference sequence). The V and J ends lost 6 bases and 9 bases respectively, with 15 bases between them. CDR3 length: 11 amino acids. The CDR3 nucleotides are TGCAGTGCCACCCAGGGAGGCCGGCAGTACTTC. This translates into CSATQGGRQYF.

This clonotype was recorded a few times. V gene TRBV6-1 combines with J gene TRBJ1-4, with TRBD1 matching over 7 bases. This CDR3 has 14 residues. The V and J ends lost 5 bases and 10 bases, in that order; junction bases with no gene match: 10. Germline CDR1 MNHNS, CDR2 SASEGT. CDR3 nucleotides: TGTGCCAGCAGTAAACCCGGGACAGAGGGAAAACTGTTTTTT. Amino acids: CASSKPGTEGKLFF.

The gene calls are TRBV20-1 and TRBJ2-2; D tentatively fits TRBD1 or TRBD2 (5 bases each). The CDR3 runs to 14 residues. V gave up 6 bases and J gave up 4 bases, with 15 bases separating them. Germline lookup yields CDR1 DFQATT and CDR2 SNEGSKA (reference sequence). CDR3 amino acids: CSAKAGAGTGELFF. The CDR3 coding sequence is TGCAGTGCCAAGGCCGGGGCCGGCACCGGGGAGCTGTTTTTT.

This clonotype was recorded a few times. The chain joins TRBV28 to TRBJ1-2; D not certain. Germline loops: CDR1 MDHEN, CDR2 SYDVKM. Trimming pared 2 bases from V and 12 bases from J, leaving 19 bases between. This CDR3 has 14 residues. For the CDR3, the DNA is TGTGCCAGCAGTTTAGGGGTTAGCTCTCCCCGGGACACCTTC. Encoded protein: CASSLGVSSPRDTF.

CDR3: CASSSLAGRRTDTQYF. CDR3 DNA: TGTGCCAGCAGTTCTCTAGCGGGACGGCGCACAGATACGCAGTATTTT. V and J are TRBV28 and TRBJ2-3; 9 nucleotides align to TRBD2. The germline V gene has CDR1 MDHEN and CDR2 SYDVKM. V was clipped by 4 bases and J by 1 base; unmatched bases: 6. The CDR3 loop spans 16 amino acids.

This chain uses TRBV3-1 with TRBJ2-1; the D is unclear. Trimming left V 3 bases short and J 10 bases short, with 13 bases between. Germline V CDR1 and CDR2: LGHDT, YNNKEL (reference sequence). This CDR3 has 13 amino acids. The CDR3 reads CASSHQGRTEQFF. The CDR3 bases are TGTGCCAGCAGCCACCAAGGGCGAACGGAGCAGTTCTTC.

V gene TRBV4-1 combines with J gene TRBJ2-1, with 8 nucleotides matching TRBD2. The CDR3 contains 18 residues. The V gene end was trimmed by 0 bases and the J gene end by 0 bases; junction bases not matched to a gene: 7. Germline lookup yields CDR1 MGHRA and CDR2 YSYEKL. The DNA for the CDR3 is TGCGCCAGCAGCCAAGACTCAGAAGCGGGGGTCTCCTACAATGAGCAGTTCTTC. It translates to CASSQDSEAGVSYNEQFF.

The V gene is TRBV14, the J gene TRBJ1-5, with D hard to call. Between the trimmed V and J ends, which lost 7 bases and 0 bases, there was a span of 10 bases. The CDR3 has 14 amino acids. The V gene's germline CDR1 is SGHDN and CDR2 FVKESK. Here the CDR3 DNA reads TGTGCCAGCACTAGGGTGTTTAGCAATCAGCCCCAGCATTTT. Its protein is CASTRVFSNQPQHF.

This clonotype was recorded many times. The chain has TRBV5-1 and TRBJ2-3, with 9 positions matching TRBD1. This CDR3 comprises 14 residues. Trimming at V came to 3 bases and at J to 6 bases, leaving 5 bases not matched to a gene. Germline V gene data show CDR1 as SGHRS and CDR2 as YFSETQ. The CDR3 here is CASSSGQGRDTQYF. CDR3 DNA: TGCGCCAGCAGCTCGGGACAGGGTAGGGATACGCAGTATTTT.

The J gene is TRBJ2-3, the V gene TRBV7-9; D is perhaps TRBD1 or TRBD2 (5 bases each). The V and J ends lost 2 bases and 2 bases respectively, with 11 bases between them. CDR3 size: 15 residues. Germline CDR1 is SEHNR and CDR2 is FQNEAQ (reference sequence). DNA of the CDR3: TGTGCCAGCAGCTTAACCGGGACGAACACAGATACGCAGTATTTT. It yields the protein CASSLTGTNTDTQYF.

This clonotype was counted between two and nine times. The chain recombines TRBV27 with TRBJ2-6; 10 nucleotides align to TRBD1. The germline gives CDR1 MNHEY, CDR2 SMNVEV (reference sequence). Trimming took 4 bases from V and 16 from J; bases not matched to a gene: 7. The CDR3 length is 13 residues. The CDR3 nucleotides read TGTGCCAGCAGTTACCTAACGGGACAGGGGCTGACTTTC. Translated, it gives CASSYLTGQGLTF. Using reference TRBV27 and TRBJ2-6 for the parts outside the CDR3, the full variable domain is EAQVTQNPRYLITVTGKKLTVTCSQNMNHEYMSWYRQDPGLGLRQIYYSMNVEVTDKGDVPEGYKVSRKEKRNFPLILESPSPNQTSLYFCASSYLTGQGLTFGAGSRLTVL.

Only a few counts were recorded for this clonotype. The gene calls are TRBV29-1 and TRBJ2-7; unclear D gene. The CDR3 is 12 residues long. Per the germline V gene, CDR1 is SQVTM and CDR2 is ANQGSEA. With 4 bases removed from V and 4 bases from J, the gap between germline ends came to 11 bases. For the CDR3, the DNA is TGCAGCGTTGCCCCCACTGTATACGAGCAGTACTTC. It encodes CSVAPTVYEQYF.

This rearrangement joins TRBV7-2 to TRBJ2-2; 9 nucleotides line up with TRBD2. V lost 0 bases and J lost 2; bases outside the gene matches: 4. CDR1 SGHTA and CDR2 FQGNSA come from the germline V gene. The CDR3 has 17 residues. CDR3 nucleotides: TGTGCCAGCAGCTTAGCCCTAGCGGGGCTAAACACCGGGGAGCTGTTTTTT. Translating gives CASSLALAGLNTGELFF.

This clonotype was seen only a few times. The chain is built from TRBV20-1 and TRBJ2-3; D is uncertain. Trimming took off 3 bases at V and 1 base at J, with 8 bases between the two ends. CDR1 DFQATT and CDR2 SNEGSKA come from the germline V gene (reference sequence). The CDR3 sequence is 13 residues long. The CDR3 region has the DNA TGCAGTGCTAGGGTAACGGGCACAGATACGCAGTATTTT. Encoded protein: CSARVTGTDTQYF.

In its sample, this clonotype was seen a few times. This chain joins TRBV20-1 and TRBJ2-1; D may be TRBD1 or TRBD2 (5 bases each). V lost 3 bases and J 8 bases, leaving 17 bases between the germline ends. The CDR3 runs to 14 residues. Germline V gene lookup returns CDR1 DFQATT and CDR2 SNEGSKA (reference sequence). CDR3 protein: CSARGRVPADEQFF. The CDR3 nucleotides are TGCAGTGCTAGGGGGCGGGTCCCCGCGGATGAGCAGTTCTTC.

This clonotype was seen more than once but under ten times. The chain has TRBV20-1 and TRBJ2-2; D possibly uses TRBD1 or TRBD2 (5 bases each). V shed 3 bases and J shed 2 bases, with 13 bases lying between them. The V gene's germline CDR1 is DFQATT and CDR2 SNEGSKA (reference sequence). The CDR3 runs 15 residues. CDR3 coding DNA: TGCAGTGCTAGTGTTACGGGGCCTAACACCGGGGAGCTGTTTTTT. Protein product: CSASVTGPNTGELFF.